A selection of T cell receptor beta chains follows, all from one sample in a study of T cell responses to AZD1222 COVID-19 vaccine. Using immunoSEQ multiplex PCR, the repertoire was profiled, and TCRdb retains in-frame clones only, with some absent. The table records fewer than 200,000 clones, roughly 88% of them present only once. This specimen consisted of peripheral blood, obtained 28 days after the second AZD1222 dose. The receptors were sampled from an adult who received the AZD1222 COVID-19 vaccine. Both conserved end residues are part of each CDR3. D genes are given only for firm matches. A clone size is listed for some rows: how often the clone was seen (once, few, many), or a class if it is expanded.

v_call	j_call	d_call	clone_size	cdr3_nt	cdr3_aa
TRBV4-3	TRBJ1-4	.	.	TGCGCCAGCAGCCAAGATCGCCGAACGCGTGGGGGGCCCAATGAAAAACTGTTTTTT	CASSQDRRTRGGPNEKLFF
TRBV2	TRBJ1-4	.	.	TGTGCCAGCAGTGAGCGGGGGCCGCGGGAAAAACTGTTTTTT	CASSERGPREKLFF
TRBV9	TRBJ2-7	TRBD2	once	TGTGCCAGCAGTTTGCGGGTCGGGGGGGCCGACGAGCAGTACTTC	CASSLRVGGADEQYF
TRBV2	TRBJ2-3	TRBD1	.	TGTGCCAGCAGTGATCAGGGGGCGGATACGCAGTATTTT	CASSDQGADTQYF
TRBV5-1	TRBJ1-5	.	.	TGCGCCAGCAGCTTGGATGGGAATCAGCCCCAGCATTTT	CASSLDGNQPQHF
TRBV11-2	TRBJ2-2	.	.	TGTGCCAGCAGTTCGGCGACGGGGGAGCTGTTTTTT	CASSSATGELFF
TRBV5-1	TRBJ1-3	.	.	TGCGCCAGCAGCACCGGACAAGGAAACACCATATATTTT	CASSTGQGNTIYF
TRBV3-1/TRBV3-2	TRBJ2-3	.	.	TGTGCCAGCAGCCAAGGGGAGGCGGATACGCAGTATTTT	CASSQGEADTQYF
TRBV11-1	TRBJ1-1	.	.	TGTGCCAGCAGCTTAGTCACCGGCAACACTGAAGCTTTCTTT	CASSLVTGNTEAFF
TRBV4-2	TRBJ1-5	.	.	TGTGCCAGCAGCCAAGATGACACTCCAAGTCAGCCCCAGCATTTT	CASSQDDTPSQPQHF
TRBV4-1	TRBJ1-1	.	once	TGCGCCAGCAGCCTCCGGGCTGAGAGGACTGAAGCTTTCTTT	CASSLRAERTEAFF